This section outlines one T cell receptor (beta chain) sequence together with its context. Its antigen is not identified. The data were taken from a study of T cell responses to AZD1222 COVID-19 vaccine. Assay: immunoSEQ multiplex PCR; the TCRdb copy retains only in-frame clones and omits some. Found here are about 130,000 clones, about nine tenths of them singletons; the top ten hold just under 6.5%. Germline V gene data show CDR1 as SEHNR and CDR2 as FQNEAQ (reference sequence). The CDR3 runs to 14 residues. Trimming took 5 bases from V and 4 from J; bases not matched to a gene: 3. Study-level findings and limits: Across the whole spike, CD4 TCRs peaked at regions 160-218 and 743-854. Females outnumbered males among donors, who were mostly white British; clonal diversity was possibly underestimated. Baseline seropositives among AZD1222 recipients totaled only 6 or 7. Reportedly, nearly half of unique spike TCRs recognized epitopes outside B.1.351/B.1.1.7 mutations.

The clonotype was recovered from an adult in good health. The chain uses TRBV7-9 and TRBJ2-1; 9 bases align to TRBD1. Source: peripheral blood, taken on day 0 of AZD1222 vaccination. CDR3 nucleotides: TGTGCCAGCAGCCGACAGGGGGGATACAATGAGCAGTTCTTC. Protein product: CASSRQGGYNEQFF.